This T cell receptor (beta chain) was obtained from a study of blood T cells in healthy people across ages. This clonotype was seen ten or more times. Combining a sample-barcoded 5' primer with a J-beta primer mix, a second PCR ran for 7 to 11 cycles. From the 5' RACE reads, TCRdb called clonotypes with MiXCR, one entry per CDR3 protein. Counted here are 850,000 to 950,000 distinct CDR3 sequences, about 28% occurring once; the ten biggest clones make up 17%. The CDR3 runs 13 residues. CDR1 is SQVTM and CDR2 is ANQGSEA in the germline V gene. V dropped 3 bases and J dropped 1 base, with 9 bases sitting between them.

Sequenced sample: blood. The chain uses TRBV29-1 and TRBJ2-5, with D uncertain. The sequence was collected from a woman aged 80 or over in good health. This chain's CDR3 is CSVDRQLQETQYF. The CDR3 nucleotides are TGCAGCGTTGATCGGCAGCTCCAAGAGACCCAGTACTTC.